This TCR beta chain was recorded in a study of a mutant IDH1 vaccine in newly diagnosed glioma. Whole-study context: Sex among treated patients split about 62% male, about 40% female; mean age was roughly 40 years. The earlier regimen, radiotherapy, temozolomide, or both, was most often both.

CDR3 size: 15 residues. V trimming: 6 bases; J trimming: 4 bases; junction bases outside the gene matches: 10. From germline, CDR1 is SQVTM and CDR2 ANQGSEA. TCRdb keeps only in-frame clones here, not all; method: immunoSEQ multiplex PCR. Of tens of thousands of clones in the sample, roughly 90% are singletons; the top ten hold 0.56%. Time point reported: week 5, during vaccination. A single vaccine dose contained 300 ug of mutant IDH1 20-mer peptide, and topical imiquimod was used with it. A word on this clone: Its specificity is unknown.

V and J are TRBV29-1 and TRBJ1-1; 11 positions agree with TRBD1. The specimen was PBMCs, collected from a glioma patient whose treatment included an IDH1 peptide vaccine. This TCR was sampled from a woman between 50 and 59 years old with glioma. Here the CDR3 DNA reads TGCAGCGTCTACGGGACAGGGGGAGGCGGCACTGAAGCTTTCTTT. This translates into CSVYGTGGGGTEAFF.